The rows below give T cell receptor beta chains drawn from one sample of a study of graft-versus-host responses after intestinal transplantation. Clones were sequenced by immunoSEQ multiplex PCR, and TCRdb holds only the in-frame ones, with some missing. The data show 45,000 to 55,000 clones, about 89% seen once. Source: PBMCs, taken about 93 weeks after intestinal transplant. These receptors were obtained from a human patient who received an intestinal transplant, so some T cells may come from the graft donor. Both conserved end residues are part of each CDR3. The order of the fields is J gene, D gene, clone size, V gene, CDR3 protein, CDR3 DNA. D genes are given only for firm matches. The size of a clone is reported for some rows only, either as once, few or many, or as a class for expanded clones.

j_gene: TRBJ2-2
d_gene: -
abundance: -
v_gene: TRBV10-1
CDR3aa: CASSDRGANTGELFF
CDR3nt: TGCGCCAGCAGTGATCGGGGCGCGAACACCGGGGAGCTGTTTTTT

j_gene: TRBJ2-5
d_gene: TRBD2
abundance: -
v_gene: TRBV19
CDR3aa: CASSGGARETQYF
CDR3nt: TGTGCCAGTAGCGGGGGGGCCAGGGAGACCCAGTACTTC

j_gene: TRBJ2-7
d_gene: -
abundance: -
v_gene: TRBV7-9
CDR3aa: CASSSTSFYEQYF
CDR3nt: TGTGCCAGCAGCTCCACGTCATTTTACGAGCAGTACTTC

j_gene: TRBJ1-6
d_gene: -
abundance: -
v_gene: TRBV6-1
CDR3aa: CASLIARIGSPLHF
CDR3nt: TGTGCCAGCCTCATAGCCAGGATAGGTTCACCCCTCCACTTT

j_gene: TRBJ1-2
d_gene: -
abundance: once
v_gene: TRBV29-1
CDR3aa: CSAARKGGYTF
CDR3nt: TGCAGCGCCGCACGCAAAGGTGGCTACACCTTC

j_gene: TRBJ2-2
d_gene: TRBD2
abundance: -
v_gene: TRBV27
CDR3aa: CASSQRRSGVGVGELFF
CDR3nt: TGTGCCAGCAGTCAAAGACGTAGCGGGGTCGGAGTAGGGGAGCTGTTTTTT

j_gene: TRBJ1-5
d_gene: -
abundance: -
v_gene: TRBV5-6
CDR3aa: CASSFGNQPQHF
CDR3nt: TGTGCCAGCAGCTTCGGAAATCAGCCCCAGCATTTT

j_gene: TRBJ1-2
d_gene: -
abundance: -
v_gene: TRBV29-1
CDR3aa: CSDQQPNYGYTF
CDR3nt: TGCAGCGACCAGCAACCTAACTATGGCTACACCTTC

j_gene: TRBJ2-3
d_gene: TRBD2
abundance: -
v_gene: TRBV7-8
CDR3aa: CASSFTGRGGLTDTQYF
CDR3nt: TGTGCCAGCAGCTTTACGGGGCGGGGGGGCCTAACAGATACGCAGTATTTT

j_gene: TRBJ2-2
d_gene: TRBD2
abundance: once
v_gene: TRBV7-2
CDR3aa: CASSRGGAGTGELFF
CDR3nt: TGTGCCAGCAGCCGCGGGGGGGCGGGCACCGGGGAGCTGTTTTTT

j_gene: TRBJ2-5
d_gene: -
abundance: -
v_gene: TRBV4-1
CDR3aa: CASSQDRAVETQYF
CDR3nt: TGCGCCAGCAGCCAAGATCGGGCCGTAGAGACCCAGTACTTC

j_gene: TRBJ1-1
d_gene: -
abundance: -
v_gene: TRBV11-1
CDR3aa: CASSLDTVGGTEAFF
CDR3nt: TGTGCCAGCAGCTTAGATACAGTCGGGGGCACTGAAGCTTTCTTT

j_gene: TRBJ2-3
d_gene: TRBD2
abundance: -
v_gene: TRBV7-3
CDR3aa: CAGSLTSGVYTDTQYF
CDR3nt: TGTGCCGGCAGCTTGACTAGCGGGGTTTACACAGATACGCAGTATTTT

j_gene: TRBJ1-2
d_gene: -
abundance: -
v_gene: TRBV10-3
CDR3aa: CAINPTGLNYGYTF
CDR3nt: TGTGCCATCAACCCGACAGGCCTTAACTATGGCTACACCTTC

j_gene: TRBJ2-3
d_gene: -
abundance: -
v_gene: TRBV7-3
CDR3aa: CASSPGLQGTDTQYF
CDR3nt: TGTGCCAGCAGCCCGGGACTGCAGGGCACAGATACGCAGTATTTT

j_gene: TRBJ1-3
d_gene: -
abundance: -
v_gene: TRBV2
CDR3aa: CASAVGKSGNTIYF
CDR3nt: TGTGCCAGCGCGGTCGGGAAATCTGGAAACACCATATATTTT

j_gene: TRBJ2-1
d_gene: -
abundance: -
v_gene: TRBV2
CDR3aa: CASRGQSPGGEQFF
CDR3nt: TGTGCCAGCAGGGGACAGTCCCCTGGGGGGGAGCAGTTCTTC

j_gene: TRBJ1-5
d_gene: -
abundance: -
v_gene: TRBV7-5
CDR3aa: CVRSENRSNQPQHF
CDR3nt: TGTGTCAGAAGCGAGAACCGGAGCAATCAGCCCCAGCATTTT

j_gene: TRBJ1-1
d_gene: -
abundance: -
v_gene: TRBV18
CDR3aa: CASSPVAGDSPLRGTEAFF
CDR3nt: TGTGCCAGCTCACCAGTAGCAGGGGATTCTCCCCTTCGAGGCACTGAAGCTTTCTTT

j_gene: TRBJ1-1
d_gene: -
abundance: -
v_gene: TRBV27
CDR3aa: CASSLSSLGVFEAFF
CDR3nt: TGTGCCAGCAGTTTATCGAGTTTAGGTGTCTTCGAAGCTTTCTTT

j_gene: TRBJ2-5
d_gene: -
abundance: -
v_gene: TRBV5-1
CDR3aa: CASSLGGVISQETQYF
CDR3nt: TGCGCCAGCAGCTTGGGAGGGGTCATCAGCCAAGAGACCCAGTACTTC

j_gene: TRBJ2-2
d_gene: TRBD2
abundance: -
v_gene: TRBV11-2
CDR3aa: CASSLVLAGGNTGELFF
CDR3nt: TGTGCCAGCAGCTTAGTACTAGCGGGGGGGAACACCGGGGAGCTGTTTTTT

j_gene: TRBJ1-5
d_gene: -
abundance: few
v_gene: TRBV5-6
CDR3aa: CASSLGLNSNQPQHF
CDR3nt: TGTGCCAGCAGCTTGGGGCTGAATAGCAATCAGCCCCAGCATTTT

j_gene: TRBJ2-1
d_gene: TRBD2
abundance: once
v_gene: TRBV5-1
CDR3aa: CASSLGVGGAVGYEQFF
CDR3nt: TGCGCCAGCAGCTTGGGTGTCGGGGGGGCCGTCGGCTATGAGCAGTTCTTC

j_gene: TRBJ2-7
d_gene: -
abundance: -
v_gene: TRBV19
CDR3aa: CASNSEPQTYEQYF
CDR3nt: TGTGCCAGTAACAGTGAGCCTCAAACCTACGAGCAGTACTTC

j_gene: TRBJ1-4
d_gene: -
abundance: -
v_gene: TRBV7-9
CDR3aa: CASSSDRTEKLFF
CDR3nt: TGTGCCAGCAGCTCAGACAGGACGGAAAAACTGTTTTTT

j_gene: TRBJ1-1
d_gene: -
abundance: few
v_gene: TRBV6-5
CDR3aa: CASSPQGFSTEAFF
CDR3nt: TGTGCCAGCAGTCCGCAGGGGTTTAGCACTGAAGCTTTCTTT

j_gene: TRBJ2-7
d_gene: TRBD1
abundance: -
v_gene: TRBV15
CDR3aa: CATSGDRGRNEQYF
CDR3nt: TGTGCCACCAGCGGTGACAGGGGGCGGAACGAGCAGTACTTC

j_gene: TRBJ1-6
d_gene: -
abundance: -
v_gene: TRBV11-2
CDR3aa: CASSLDYNSPLHF
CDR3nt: TGTGCCAGCAGCTTAGACTATAATTCACCCCTCCACTTT

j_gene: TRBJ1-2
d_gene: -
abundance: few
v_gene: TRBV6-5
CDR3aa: CASSPHEIYGYTF
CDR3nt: TGTGCCAGCAGCCCTCACGAGATCTATGGCTACACCTTC

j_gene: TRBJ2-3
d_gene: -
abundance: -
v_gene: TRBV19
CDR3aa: CASSISSGTDTQYF
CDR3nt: TGTGCCAGTAGTATATCTAGCGGCACAGATACGCAGTATTTT

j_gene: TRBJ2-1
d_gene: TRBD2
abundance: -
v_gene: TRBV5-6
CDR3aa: CASSFPGLAAPYNEQFF
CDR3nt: TGTGCCAGCAGCTTTCCGGGACTAGCGGCCCCCTACAATGAGCAGTTCTTC

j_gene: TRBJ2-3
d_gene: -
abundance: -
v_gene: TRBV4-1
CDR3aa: CASSRDGRTDTQYF
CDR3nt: TGCGCCAGCAGCCGAGATGGCAGAACAGATACGCAGTATTTT

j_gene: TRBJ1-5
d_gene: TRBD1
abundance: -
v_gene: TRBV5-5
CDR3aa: CASSLDRGQPQHF
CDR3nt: TGTGCCAGCAGCTTGGACAGGGGTCAGCCCCAGCATTTT

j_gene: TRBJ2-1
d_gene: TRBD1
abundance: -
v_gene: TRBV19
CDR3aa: CASSTLQGNEQFF
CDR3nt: TGTGCCAGTAGTACCCTACAGGGGAATGAGCAGTTCTTC

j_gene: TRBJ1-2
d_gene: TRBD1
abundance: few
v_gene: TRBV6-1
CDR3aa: CASSDGQGPYGYTF
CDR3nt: TGTGCCAGCAGTGATGGACAGGGGCCTTATGGCTACACCTTC

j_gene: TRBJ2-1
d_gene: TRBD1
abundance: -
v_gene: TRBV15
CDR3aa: CATAKDRGLNEQFF
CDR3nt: TGTGCCACCGCTAAGGACAGGGGGTTGAATGAGCAGTTCTTC

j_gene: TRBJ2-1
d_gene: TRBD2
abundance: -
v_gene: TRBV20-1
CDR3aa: CSATGRNEQFF
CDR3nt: TGCAGTGCTACCGGGAGGAATGAGCAGTTCTTC

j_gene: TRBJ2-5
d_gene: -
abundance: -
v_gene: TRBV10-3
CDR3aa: CAPKVGRQYF
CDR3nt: TGTGCCCCCAAGGTGGGGCGCCAGTACTTC

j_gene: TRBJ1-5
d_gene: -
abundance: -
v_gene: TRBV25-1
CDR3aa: CASSEQLGNQPQHF
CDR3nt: TGTGCCAGCAGTGAACAGCTAGGAAATCAGCCCCAGCATTTT

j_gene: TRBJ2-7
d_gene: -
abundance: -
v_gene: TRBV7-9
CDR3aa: CASSLGGGPYEQYF
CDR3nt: TGTGCCAGCAGCTTAGGGGGCGGACCTTACGAGCAGTACTTC

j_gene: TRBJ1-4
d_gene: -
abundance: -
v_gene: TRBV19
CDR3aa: CASSSSGVINEKLFF
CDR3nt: TGTGCCAGTAGTTCCTCAGGGGTCATAAATGAAAAACTGTTTTTT

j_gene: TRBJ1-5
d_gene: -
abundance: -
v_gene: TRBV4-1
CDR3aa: CASSQRDGGVQPQHF
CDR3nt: TGCGCCAGCAGCCAAAGAGACGGGGGGGTTCAGCCTCAGCATTTT

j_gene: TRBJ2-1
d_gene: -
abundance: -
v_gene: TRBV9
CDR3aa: CASTLRGTNEQFF
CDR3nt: TGTGCCAGCACCCTTCGGGGGACAAATGAGCAGTTCTTC

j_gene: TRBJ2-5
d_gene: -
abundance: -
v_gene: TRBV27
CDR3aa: CASSSALGVETQYF
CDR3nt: TGTGCCAGCAGTTCGGCCCTAGGTGTGGAGACCCAGTACTTC

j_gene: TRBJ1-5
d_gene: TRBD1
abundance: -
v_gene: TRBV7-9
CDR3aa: CASSRGPGTGGIQPQHF
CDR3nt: TGTGCCAGCAGCCGGGGCCCAGGGACAGGGGGCATTCAGCCCCAGCATTTT

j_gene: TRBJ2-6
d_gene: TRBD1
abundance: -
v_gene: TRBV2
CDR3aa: CASSSPKTGFERLSSGANVLTF
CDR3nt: TGTGCCAGCAGCTCACCAAAGACAGGGTTCGAGAGACTTTCCTCTGGGGCCAACGTCCTGACTTTC

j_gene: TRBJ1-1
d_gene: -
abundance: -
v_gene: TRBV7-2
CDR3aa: CASSLVGGRNTEAFF
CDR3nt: TGTGCCAGCAGCTTAGTGGGGGGACGGAACACTGAAGCTTTCTTT

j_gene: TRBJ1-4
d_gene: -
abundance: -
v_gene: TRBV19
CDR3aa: CASSLTVFNEKLFF
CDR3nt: TGTGCCAGTAGCCTGACAGTTTTTAATGAAAAACTGTTTTTT

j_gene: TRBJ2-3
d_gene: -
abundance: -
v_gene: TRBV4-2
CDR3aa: CASSQDGGGLSTDTQYF
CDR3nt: TGTGCCAGCAGCCAAGATGGGGGCGGCCTCAGCACAGATACGCAGTATTTT

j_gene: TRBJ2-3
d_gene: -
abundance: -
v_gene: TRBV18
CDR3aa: CASSPGLSTDTQYF
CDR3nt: TGTGCCAGCTCACCAGGGCTCAGCACAGATACGCAGTATTTT